One TCR beta chain is described in this entry. These data belong to a study of CD8+CD57+ T cells in acquired aplastic anemia. In the study overall: Recorded DNA amounts for sorted CD4+ and CD8+ cells had an average of around 3.4 ug.

The V and J ends lost 1 base and 0 bases, in that order; junction bases with no gene match: 3. This CDR3 spans 16 amino acids. Germline V gene sequence: CDR1 LNHNV, CDR2 YYDKDF (reference sequence). Genomic DNA was employed as the template in profiling TCR beta VDJ and CDR3. In TCRdb, the reads were re-called with MiXCR into one record per CDR3 protein. The table records approximately 200,000 distinct CDR3 sequences, roughly 45% of them present only once. Sequencing involved patients with CD8+CD57+ cell expansion previously shown by flow cytometry. With no exception, the patients had severe acquired aplastic anemia. Blood samples were obtained from patients who had received no prior therapy.

The receptor's source is a human donor with aplastic anemia. Sequencing input: sorted CD4+, CD8+, or CD8+CD57+ T cells (not recorded which) from PBMCs. The chain joins TRBV15 to TRBJ1-2, with 9 bases fitting TRBD1. The CDR3 coding sequence is TGTGCCACCAGCAGAGGGGGGACAGGGTCTAACTATGGCTACACCTTC. Encoded protein: CATSRGGTGSNYGYTF. Together with reference TRBV15 and TRBJ1-2, the CDR3 gives the full variable domain: DAMVIQNPRYQVTQFGKPVTLSCSQTLNHNVMYWYQQKSSQAPKLLFHYYDKDFNNEADTPDNFQSRRPNTSFCFLDIRSPGLGDTAMYLCATSRGGTGSNYGYTFGSGTRLTVV.